The source of this T cell receptor beta chain is a study of blood T cell repertoires in COVID-19. The germline gives CDR1 SGHTA, CDR2 FQGTGA. This CDR3 spans 18 amino acids. Trimming stripped 1 base from V and 3 bases from J, with 21 bases between. Only in-frame clones appear in the TCRdb table, and some are missing; sequencing was by immunoSEQ multiplex PCR. In the table there are about 120,000 clones, roughly four fifths of which are singletons. The chain is built from TRBV7-3 and TRBJ2-5, with D perhaps TRBD1 (7 bases). Material for sequencing was peripheral blood. The clonotype comes from a woman in her seventies with acute or convalescent COVID-19. The CDR3 nucleotides are TGTGCCAGCAGCTTAAAAAAGTTCGCGGCAGGGGGGAAAGAGACCCAGTACTTC. This gives the protein CASSLKKFAAGGKETQYF.